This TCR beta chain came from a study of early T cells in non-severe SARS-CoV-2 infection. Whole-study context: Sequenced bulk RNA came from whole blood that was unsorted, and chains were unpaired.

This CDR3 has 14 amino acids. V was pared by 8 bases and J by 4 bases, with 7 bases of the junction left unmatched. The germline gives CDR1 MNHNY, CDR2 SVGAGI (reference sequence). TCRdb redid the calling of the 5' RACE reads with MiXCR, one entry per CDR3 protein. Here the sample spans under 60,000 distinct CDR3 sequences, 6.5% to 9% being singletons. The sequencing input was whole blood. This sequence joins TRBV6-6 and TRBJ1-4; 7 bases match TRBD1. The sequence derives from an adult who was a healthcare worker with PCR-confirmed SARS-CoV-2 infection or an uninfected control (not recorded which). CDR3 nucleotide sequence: TGTGCCAGCGGAATTGGGACAGATAATGAAAAACTGTTTTTT. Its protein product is CASGIGTDNEKLFF.